This TCR beta chain was profiled in a study of T cell responses to AZD1222 COVID-19 vaccine (dated by TCRdb to the early 2020s). Looking at the study overall: Because spike-specific TCR depth and breadth did not differ between the two schedules, AZD1222 recipients who got a second dose at roughly 4 weeks were pooled with those who got a second dose at roughly 12 weeks. A total of around 240 trial participants underwent TCR sequencing, of whom approximately 210 received two doses of AZD1222 and about 26 received two doses of the MenACWY control vaccine. Trial participants were enrolled by age into 18-55, 56-69 and 70-plus year subgroups, with about 150, 28 and 57 TCR-sequenced participants respectively.

On the study overall, not on this receptor specifically: Spike-specific TCR breadth and depth rose significantly after two AZD1222 doses compared with day 0 and with MenACWY recipients. Vaccine-associated CD4 TCRs spanned the whole spike protein, with dominant responses in regions 160-218 and 743-854. Because no day 14 peak-response samples were available, repertoires were characterized only after the peak T cell response. Conclusions about previously exposed vaccinees were limited because only six AZD1222 recipients were SARS-CoV-2 seropositive at baseline. Participants were mostly white British, with more females than males. The authors suggested clonal diversity may have been underestimated. Reportedly, close to half of the unique spike-specific TCRs recognized epitopes lying outside the regions that are mutated in the B.1.351 and B.1.1.7 variants. The 56-69-year group was small, and its depth increase did not reach significance, likely because of low power.

V has 0 bases trimmed and J has 5 bases trimmed; junction bases matching no gene number 3. CDR1 and CDR2 are drawn from the germline V gene (reference sequence): GTSNPN, SVGIG. The CDR3 runs 13 residues from the cysteine to the phenylalanine. Only the CDR3 DNA stays, 39 bases, in frame from base 1. The CDR3 regions of human TCRbeta chains were analyzed by immunosequencing. Per the original workflow: TCRs in the repertoires were matched against a reference library of SARS-CoV-2-specific TCRs that had been generated with the MIRA antigen-specificity platform. Breadth was defined as the fraction of unique TCRs that were SARS-CoV-2-associated. Depth was defined as the fraction of total T cells that were SARS-CoV-2-associated. Each spike-specific TCR was assigned to its reactive spike region and to a CD4 or CD8 class using the MIRA data. Log10-transformed breadth and depth values were compared by one-way ANOVA with Sidak's multiple comparisons tests. The table was pulled from immuneACCESS by TCRdb, which kept in-frame rearrangements only. Such tables lose some clones; where checked, under half of the loss comes from unresolved V genes, and the rest has no known cause. D and trimming come from the DNA, and the V and J calls and clone size come from that table. The sample has about 100,000 clones on record, less than 90% of them singletons. In total, the top ten clones hold 1.8% of the sample.

What the time point label conveys for this sample: baseline before first vaccination. The vaccinee samples were drawn from two UK trials, COV001 and COV002, one of which was a single-blind randomized controlled phase 2/3 trial testing AZD1222 (ChAdOx1 nCoV-19) in healthy adults. Trial participant PBMC samples were collected at day 0 and day 28 after the second dose for TCRbeta chain sequencing. Turning to this clone: No antigen is known for it. Qualities for individual bases were not recorded, and no much larger clone is one base off.

The receptor comes from an adult in good health. Recombination joined TRBV30 with TRBJ1-2; 7 central nucleotides agree with TRBD1. This specimen was peripheral blood, taken on day 0 of AZD1222 vaccination. The CDR3 region has the sequence CAWSVGTAYGYTF. The sequenced DNA is TGTGCCTGGAGTGTCGGGACAGCTTATGGCTACACCTTC.